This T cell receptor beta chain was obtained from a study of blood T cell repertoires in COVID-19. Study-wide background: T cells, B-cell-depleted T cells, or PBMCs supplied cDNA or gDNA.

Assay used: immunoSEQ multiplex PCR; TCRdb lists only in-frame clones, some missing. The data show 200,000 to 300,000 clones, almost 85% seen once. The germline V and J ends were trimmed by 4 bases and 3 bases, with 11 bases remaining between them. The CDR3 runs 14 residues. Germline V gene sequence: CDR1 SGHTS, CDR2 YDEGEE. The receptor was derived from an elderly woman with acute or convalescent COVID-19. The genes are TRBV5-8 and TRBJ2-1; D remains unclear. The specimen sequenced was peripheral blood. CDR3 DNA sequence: TGTGCCAGCAGCGCGGCGGTCTACTACAATGAGCAGTTCTTC. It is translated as CASSAAVYYNEQFF.